This T cell receptor beta chain was retrieved from a study of T-cell reconstitution after alpha-beta-depleted transplantation in children. Preparing the TCRbeta library involved the use of unique molecular identifiers. One entry per CDR3 protein results from TCRdb running MiXCR on the PCR reads. The table includes roughly 180,000 distinct CDR3 sequences, 13% to 15% detected once. Germline V gene sequence: CDR1 SGHRS, CDR2 YFSETQ. This CDR3 region has 13 residues. V dropped 1 base and J dropped 9 bases, with 11 bases sitting between them. Sequencing was performed on PBMCs from the stem cell graft donor, taken from the stem cell graft. The clonotype was recovered from a human donor who donated a stem cell graft to a child with acute lymphoblastic leukemia. The gene calls are TRBV5-1 and TRBJ2-1; no reliable D call. The DNA of the CDR3 is TGCGCCAGCAGCTTGAATGGGGTCGCTGAGCAGTTCTTC. Its protein is CASSLNGVAEQFF.